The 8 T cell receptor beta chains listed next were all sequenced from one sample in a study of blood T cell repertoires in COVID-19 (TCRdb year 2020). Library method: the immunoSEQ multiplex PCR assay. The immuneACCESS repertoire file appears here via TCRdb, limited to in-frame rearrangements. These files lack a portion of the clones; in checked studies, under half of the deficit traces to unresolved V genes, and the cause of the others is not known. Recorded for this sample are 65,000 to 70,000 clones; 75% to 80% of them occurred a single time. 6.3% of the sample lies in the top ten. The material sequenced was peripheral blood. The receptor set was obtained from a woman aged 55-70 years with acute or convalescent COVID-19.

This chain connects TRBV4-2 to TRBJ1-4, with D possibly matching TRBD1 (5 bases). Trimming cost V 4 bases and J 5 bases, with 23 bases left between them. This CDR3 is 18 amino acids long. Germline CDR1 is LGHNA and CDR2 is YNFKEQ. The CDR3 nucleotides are TGTGCCAGCAGCCCCACCGGAAACAGGAATTCTGGAAATGAAAAACTGTTTTTT. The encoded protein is CASSPTGNRNSGNEKLFF.

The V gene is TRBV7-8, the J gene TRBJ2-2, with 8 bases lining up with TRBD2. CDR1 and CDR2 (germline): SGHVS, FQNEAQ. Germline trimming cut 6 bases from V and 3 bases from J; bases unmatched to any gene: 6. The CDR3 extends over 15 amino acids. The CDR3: CASRIIAGYTGELFF. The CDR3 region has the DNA TGTGCCAGCAGGATAATAGCGGGGTACACCGGGGAGCTGTTTTTT.

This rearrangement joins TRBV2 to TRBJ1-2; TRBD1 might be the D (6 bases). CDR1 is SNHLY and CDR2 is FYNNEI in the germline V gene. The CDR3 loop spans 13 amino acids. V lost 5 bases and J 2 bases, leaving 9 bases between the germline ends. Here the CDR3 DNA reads TGTGCCAGCAGTACAGGGATGAACTATGGCTACACCTTC. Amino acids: CASSTGMNYGYTF.

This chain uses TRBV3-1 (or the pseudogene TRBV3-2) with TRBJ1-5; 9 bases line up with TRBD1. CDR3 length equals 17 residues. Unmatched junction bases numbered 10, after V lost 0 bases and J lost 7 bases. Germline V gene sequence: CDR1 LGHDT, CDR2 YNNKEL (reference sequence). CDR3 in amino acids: CASSQDPPGTGMQPQHF. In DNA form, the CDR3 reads TGTGCCAGCAGCCAAGATCCCCCCGGGACAGGGATGCAGCCCCAGCATTTT.

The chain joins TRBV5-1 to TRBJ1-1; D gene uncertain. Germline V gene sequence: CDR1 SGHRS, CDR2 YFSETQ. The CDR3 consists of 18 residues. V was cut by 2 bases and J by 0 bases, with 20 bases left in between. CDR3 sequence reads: CASSLPWAGEEMNTEAFF. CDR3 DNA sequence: TGCGCCAGCAGCTTACCGTGGGCGGGAGAAGAAATGAACACTGAAGCTTTCTTT.

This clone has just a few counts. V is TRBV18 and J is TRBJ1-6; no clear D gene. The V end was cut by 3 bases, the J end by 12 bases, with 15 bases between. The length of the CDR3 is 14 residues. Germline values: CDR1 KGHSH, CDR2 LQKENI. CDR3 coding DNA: TGTGCCAGCTCACCTTACGACGAGGCGATACCCCTCCACTTT. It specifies CASSPYDEAIPLHF.

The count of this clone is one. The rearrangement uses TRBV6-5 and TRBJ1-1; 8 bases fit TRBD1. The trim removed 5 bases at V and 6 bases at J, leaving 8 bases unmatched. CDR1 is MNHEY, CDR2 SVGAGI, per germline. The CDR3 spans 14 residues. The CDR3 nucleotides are TGTGCCAGCAGTCCGCAGGGGGCTGCTGCTGAAGCTTTCTTT. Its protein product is CASSPQGAAAEAFF.

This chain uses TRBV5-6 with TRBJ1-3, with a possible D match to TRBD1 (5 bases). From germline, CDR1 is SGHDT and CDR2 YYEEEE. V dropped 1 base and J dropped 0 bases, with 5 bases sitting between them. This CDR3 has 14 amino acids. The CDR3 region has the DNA TGTGCCAGCAGCTTGAGGGGCTCTGGAAACACCATATATTTT. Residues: CASSLRGSGNTIYF.